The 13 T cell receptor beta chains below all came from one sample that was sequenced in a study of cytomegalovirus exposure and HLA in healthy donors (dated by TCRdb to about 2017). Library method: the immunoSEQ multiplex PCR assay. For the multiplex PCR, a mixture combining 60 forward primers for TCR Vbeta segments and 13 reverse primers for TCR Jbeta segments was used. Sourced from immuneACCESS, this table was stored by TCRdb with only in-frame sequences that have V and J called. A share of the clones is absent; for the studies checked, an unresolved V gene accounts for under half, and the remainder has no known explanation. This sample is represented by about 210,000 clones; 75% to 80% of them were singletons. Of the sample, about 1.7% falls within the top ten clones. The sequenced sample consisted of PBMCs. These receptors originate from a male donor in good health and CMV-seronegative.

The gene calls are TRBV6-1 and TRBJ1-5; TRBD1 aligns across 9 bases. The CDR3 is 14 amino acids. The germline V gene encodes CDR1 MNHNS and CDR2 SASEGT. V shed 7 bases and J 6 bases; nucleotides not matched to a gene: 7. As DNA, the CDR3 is TGTGCCAGCATTGGACAGGGGAGGCGTCAGCCCCAGCATTTT. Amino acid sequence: CASIGQGRRQPQHF.

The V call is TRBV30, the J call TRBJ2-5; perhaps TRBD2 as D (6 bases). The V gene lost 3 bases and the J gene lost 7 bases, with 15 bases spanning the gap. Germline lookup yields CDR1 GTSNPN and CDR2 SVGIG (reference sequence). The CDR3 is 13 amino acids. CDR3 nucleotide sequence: TGTGCCTGGAGCCGGGACTCTAAAATGACCCAGTACTTC. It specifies CAWSRDSKMTQYF.

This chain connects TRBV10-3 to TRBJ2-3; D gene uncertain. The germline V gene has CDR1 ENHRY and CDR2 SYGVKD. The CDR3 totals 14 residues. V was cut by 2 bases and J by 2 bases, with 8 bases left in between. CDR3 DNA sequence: TGTGCCATCAGTGAGATTGGCAACACAGATACGCAGTATTTT. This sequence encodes CAISEIGNTDTQYF.

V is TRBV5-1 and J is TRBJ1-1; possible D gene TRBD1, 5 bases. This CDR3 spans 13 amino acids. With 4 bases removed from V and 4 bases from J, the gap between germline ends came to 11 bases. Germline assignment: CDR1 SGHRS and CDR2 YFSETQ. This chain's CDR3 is CASSVGQGTEAFF. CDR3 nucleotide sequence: TGCGCCAGCAGCGTGGGCCAGGGCACTGAAGCTTTCTTT.

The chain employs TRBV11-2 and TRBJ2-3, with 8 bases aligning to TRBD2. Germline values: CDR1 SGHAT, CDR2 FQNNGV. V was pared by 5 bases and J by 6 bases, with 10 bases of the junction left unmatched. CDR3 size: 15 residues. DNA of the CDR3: TGTGCCAGCAGCCTGAGGGGCGGGGGGCCCGATACGCAGTATTTT. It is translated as CASSLRGGGPDTQYF.

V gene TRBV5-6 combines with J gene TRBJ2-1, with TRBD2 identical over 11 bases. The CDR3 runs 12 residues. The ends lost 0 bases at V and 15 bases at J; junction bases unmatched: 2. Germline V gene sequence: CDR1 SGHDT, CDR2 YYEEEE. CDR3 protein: CASSLVGTSGFF. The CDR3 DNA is TGTGCCAGCAGCTTGGTTGGGACTAGCGGGTTCTTC. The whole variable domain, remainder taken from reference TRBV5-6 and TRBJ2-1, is DAGVTQSPTHLIKTRGQQVTLRCSPKSGHDTVSWYQQALGQGPQFIFQYYEEEERQRGNFPDRFSGHQFPNYSSELNVNALLLGDSALYLCASSLVGTSGFFGPGTRLTVL.

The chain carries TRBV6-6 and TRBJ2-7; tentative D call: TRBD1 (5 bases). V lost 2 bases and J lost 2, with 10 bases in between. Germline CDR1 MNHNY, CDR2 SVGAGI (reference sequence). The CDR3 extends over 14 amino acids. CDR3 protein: CASSYDRHPYEQYF. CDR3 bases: TGTGCCAGCAGTTACGACAGACACCCCTACGAGCAGTACTTC.

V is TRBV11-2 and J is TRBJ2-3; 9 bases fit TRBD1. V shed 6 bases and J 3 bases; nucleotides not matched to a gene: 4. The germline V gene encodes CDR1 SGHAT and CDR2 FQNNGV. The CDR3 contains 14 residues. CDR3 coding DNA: TGTGCCAGCAGTGCCGGGACAGGGACAGATACGCAGTATTTT. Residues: CASSAGTGTDTQYF.

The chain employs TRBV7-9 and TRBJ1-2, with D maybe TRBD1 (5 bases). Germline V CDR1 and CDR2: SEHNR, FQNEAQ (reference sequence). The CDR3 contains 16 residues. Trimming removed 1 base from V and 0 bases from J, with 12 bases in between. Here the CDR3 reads CASSLVTGSANYGYTF. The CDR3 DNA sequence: TGTGCCAGCAGCTTAGTAACAGGTTCTGCTAACTATGGCTACACCTTC.

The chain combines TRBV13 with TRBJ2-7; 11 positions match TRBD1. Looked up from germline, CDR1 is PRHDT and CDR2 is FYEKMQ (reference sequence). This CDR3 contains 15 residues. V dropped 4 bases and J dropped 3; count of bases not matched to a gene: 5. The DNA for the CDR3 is TGTGCCAGCAGCTATCCGGGACAGGGGGGCTACGAGCAGTACTTC. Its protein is CASSYPGQGGYEQYF.

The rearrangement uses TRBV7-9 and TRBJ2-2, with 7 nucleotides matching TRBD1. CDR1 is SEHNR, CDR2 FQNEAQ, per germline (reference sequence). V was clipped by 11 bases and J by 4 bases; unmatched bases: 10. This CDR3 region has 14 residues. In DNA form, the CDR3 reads TGTGCCGGAATAGGGGGCGAGGTCACCGGGGAGCTGTTTTTT. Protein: CAGIGGEVTGELFF.

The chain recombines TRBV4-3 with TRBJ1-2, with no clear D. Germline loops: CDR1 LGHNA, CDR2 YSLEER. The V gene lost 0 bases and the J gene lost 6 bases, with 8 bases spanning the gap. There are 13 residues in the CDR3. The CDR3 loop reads CASSQDYGDGYTF. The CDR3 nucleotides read TGCGCCAGCAGCCAAGATTACGGGGATGGCTACACCTTC.

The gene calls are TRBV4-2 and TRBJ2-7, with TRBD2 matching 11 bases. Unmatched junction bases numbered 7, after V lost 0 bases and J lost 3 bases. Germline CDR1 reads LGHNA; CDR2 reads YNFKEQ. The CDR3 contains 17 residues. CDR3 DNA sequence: TGTGCCAGCAGCCAAGAGGCTCTAGCGGGAGGAAGCTACGAGCAGTACTTC. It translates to CASSQEALAGGSYEQYF.